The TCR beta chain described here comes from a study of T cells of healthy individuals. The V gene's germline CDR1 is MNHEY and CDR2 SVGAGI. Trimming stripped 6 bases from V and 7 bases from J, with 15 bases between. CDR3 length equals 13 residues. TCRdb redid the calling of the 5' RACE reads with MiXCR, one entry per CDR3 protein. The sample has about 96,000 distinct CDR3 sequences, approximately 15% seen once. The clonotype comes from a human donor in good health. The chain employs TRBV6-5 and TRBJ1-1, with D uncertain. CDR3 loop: CASSLTGGGEAFF. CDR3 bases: TGTGCCAGCAGCCTAACGGGCGGTGGTGAAGCTTTCTTT.